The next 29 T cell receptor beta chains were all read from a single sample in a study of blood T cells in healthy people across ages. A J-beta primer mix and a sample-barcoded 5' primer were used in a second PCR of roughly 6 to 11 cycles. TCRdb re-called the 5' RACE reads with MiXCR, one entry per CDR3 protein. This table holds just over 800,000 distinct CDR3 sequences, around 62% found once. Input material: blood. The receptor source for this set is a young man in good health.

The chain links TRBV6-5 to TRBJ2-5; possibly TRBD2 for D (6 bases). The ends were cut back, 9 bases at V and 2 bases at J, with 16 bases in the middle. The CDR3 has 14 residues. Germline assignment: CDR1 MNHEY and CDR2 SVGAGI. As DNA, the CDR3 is TGTGCCAGTTCGTGGGGACTGGGACAAGAGACCCAGTACTTC. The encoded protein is CASSWGLGQETQYF.

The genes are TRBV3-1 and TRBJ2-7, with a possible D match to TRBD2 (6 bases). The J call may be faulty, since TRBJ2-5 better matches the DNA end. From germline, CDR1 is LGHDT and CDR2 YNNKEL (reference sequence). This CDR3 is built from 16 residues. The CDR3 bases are TGTGCCAGCAGCCCGACGGGACTTAACGAGGGGGAGACCCAGTACTTC. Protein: CASSPTGLNEGETQYF.

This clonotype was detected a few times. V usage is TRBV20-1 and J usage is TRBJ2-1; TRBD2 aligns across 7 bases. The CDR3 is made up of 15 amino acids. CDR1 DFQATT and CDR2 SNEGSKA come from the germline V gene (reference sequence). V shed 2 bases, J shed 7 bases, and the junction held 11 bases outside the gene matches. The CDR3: CSARTASGRVNEQFF. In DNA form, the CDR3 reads TGCAGTGCTAGAACCGCTTCAGGGAGGGTGAATGAGCAGTTCTTC.

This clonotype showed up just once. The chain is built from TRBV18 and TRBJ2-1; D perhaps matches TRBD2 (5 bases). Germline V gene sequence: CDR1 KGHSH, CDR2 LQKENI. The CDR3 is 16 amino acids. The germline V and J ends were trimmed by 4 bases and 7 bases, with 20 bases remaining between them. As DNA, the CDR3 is TGTGCCAGCTCACGTCGTTTGGACGGGGAGATTAATGAGCAGTTCTTC. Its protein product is CASSRRLDGEINEQFF.

CDR3 bases: TGTGCCAGCAGCCCAAAACAGGGGGCAAGCCCTGGGGCCAACGTCCTGACTTTC. This encodes CASSPKQGASPGANVLTF. V usage is TRBV7-2 and J usage is TRBJ2-6, with TRBD1 matching 9 bases. The CDR3 is 18 residues long. Trimming took 5 bases from V and 2 from J; bases not matched to a gene: 10. Germline loops: CDR1 SGHTA, CDR2 FQGNSA.

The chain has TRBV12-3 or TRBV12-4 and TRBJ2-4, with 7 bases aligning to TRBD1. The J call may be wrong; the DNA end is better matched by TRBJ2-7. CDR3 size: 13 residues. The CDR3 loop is CASSLGGTAEQYF. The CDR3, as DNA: TGTGCCAGCAGTTTAGGGGGGACAGCCGAGCAGTACTTC.

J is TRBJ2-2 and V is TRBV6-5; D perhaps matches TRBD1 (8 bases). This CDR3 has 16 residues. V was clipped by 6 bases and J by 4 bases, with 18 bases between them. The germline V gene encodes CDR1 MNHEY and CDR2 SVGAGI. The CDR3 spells CASSTDRGGGTGELFF. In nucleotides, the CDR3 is TGTGCCAGCAGCACCGACAGGGGCGGGGGCACCGGGGAGCTGTTTTTT.

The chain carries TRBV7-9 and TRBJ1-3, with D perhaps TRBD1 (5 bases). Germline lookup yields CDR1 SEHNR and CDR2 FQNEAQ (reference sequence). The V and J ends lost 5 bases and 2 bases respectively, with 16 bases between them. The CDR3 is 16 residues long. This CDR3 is CASSISQGQTGNTIYF. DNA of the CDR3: TGTGCCAGCAGCATTTCTCAGGGTCAAACTGGAAACACCATATATTTT.

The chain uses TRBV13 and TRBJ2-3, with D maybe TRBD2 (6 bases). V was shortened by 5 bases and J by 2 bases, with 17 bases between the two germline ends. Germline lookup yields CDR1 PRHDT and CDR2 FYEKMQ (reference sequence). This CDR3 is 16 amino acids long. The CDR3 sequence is CASSPEAGKFTDTQYF. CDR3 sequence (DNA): TGTGCCAGCAGCCCGGAGGCGGGGAAATTCACAGATACGCAGTATTTT.

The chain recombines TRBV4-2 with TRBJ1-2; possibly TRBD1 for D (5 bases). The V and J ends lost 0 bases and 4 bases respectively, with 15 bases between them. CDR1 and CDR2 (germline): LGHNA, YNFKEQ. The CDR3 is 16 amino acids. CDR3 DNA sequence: TGTGCCAGCAGCCAAGATCCCGCAGGGAGGATCTATGGCTACACCTTC. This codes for CASSQDPAGRIYGYTF.

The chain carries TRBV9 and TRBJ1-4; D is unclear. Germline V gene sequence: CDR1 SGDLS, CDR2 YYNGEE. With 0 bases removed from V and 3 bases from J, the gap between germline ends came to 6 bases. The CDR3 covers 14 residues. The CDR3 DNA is TGTGCCAGCAGCGTAGGACAACCTAATGAAAAACTGTTTTTT. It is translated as CASSVGQPNEKLFF. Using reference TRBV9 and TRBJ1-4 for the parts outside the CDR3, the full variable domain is DSGVTQTPKHLITATGQRVTLRCSPRSGDLSVYWYQQSLDQGLQFLIQYYNGEERAKGNILERFSAQQFPDLHSELNLSSLELGDSALYFCASSVGQPNEKLFFGSGTQLSVL.

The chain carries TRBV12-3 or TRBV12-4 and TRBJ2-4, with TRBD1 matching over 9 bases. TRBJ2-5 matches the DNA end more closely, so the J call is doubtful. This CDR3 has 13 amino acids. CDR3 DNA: TGTGCCAGCGGACAGGGGTGGCAAGAGACCCAGTACTTC. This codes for CASGQGWQETQYF.

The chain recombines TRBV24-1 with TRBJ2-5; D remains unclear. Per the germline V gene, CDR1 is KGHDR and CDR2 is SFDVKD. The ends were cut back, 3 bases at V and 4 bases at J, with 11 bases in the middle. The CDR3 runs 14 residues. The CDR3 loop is CATSDRTERETQYF. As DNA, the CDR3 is TGTGCCACCAGTGATCGGACGGAGCGAGAGACCCAGTACTTC.

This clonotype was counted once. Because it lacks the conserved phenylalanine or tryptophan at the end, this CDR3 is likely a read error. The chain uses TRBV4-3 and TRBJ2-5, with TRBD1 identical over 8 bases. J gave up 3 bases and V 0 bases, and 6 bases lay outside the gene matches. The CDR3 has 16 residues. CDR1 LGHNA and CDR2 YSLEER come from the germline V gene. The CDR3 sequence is CASSQEDYRGEETQYY. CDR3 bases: TGCGCCAGCAGCCAAGAGGACTACAGGGGGGAAGAGACCCAGTACTAC.

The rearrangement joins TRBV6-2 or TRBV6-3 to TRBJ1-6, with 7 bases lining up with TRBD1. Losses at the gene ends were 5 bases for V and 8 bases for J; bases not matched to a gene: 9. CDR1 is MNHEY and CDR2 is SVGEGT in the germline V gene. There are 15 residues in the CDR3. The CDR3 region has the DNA TGTGCCAGCAGTACGGGACAGTGGCGGGATTCACCCCTCCACTTT. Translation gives CASSTGQWRDSPLHF.

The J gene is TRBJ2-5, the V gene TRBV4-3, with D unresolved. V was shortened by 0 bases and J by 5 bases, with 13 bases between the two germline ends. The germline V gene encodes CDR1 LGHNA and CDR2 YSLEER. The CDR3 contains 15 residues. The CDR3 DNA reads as TGCGCCAGCAGCCAAGATCCGAGCGTCCGGGAGACCCAGTACTTC. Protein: CASSQDPSVRETQYF.

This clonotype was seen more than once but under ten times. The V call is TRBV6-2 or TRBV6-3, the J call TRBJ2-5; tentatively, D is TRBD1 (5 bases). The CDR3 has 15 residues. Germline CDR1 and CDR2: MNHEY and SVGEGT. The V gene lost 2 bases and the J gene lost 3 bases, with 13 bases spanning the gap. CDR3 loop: CASSYLRQPKETQYF. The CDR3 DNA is TGTGCCAGCAGTTACCTCCGACAGCCTAAAGAGACCCAGTACTTC.

CDR3 coding DNA: TGTGCCAGCAGTTTAGGTAGGCGTGGAGGCCCTGAAGCTTTCTTT. Its protein product is CASSLGRRGGPEAFF. J is TRBJ1-1 and V is TRBV12-3 or TRBV12-4, with unresolved D. The CDR3 totals 15 residues. Between the trimmed V and J ends, which lost 1 base and 6 bases, there was a span of 15 bases.

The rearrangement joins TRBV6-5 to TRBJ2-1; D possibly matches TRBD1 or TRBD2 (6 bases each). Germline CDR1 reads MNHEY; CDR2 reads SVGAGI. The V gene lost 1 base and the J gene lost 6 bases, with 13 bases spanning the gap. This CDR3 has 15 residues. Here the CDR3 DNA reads TGTGCCAGCAGTTACTTTCAACAGGGAGGCAATGAGCAGTTCTTC. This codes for CASSYFQQGGNEQFF.

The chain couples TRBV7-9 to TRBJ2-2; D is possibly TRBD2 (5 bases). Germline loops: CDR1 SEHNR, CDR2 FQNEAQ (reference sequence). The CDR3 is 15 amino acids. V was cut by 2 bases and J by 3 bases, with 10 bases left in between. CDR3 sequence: CASSLLRRDTGELFF. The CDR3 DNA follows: TGTGCCAGCAGCTTATTGAGGCGGGACACCGGGGAGCTGTTTTTT.

Written as DNA, the CDR3 is TGTGCCAGCACCCGAGGGGATAGGTGGGCCGAGCAGTACTTC. Translated: CASTRGDRWAEQYF. The chain carries TRBV28 and TRBJ2-7, with D perhaps being TRBD1 or TRBD2 (5 bases each). The CDR3 loop spans 14 amino acids. Germline V CDR1 and CDR2: MDHEN, SYDVKM. V dropped 7 bases and J dropped 6 bases, with 19 bases sitting between them.

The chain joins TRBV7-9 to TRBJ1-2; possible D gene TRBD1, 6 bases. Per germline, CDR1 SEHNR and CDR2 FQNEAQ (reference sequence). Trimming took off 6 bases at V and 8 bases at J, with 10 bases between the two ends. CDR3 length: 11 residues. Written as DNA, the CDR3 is TGTGCCAGCAGGCCAGGGGACGGCTACACCTTC. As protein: CASRPGDGYTF.

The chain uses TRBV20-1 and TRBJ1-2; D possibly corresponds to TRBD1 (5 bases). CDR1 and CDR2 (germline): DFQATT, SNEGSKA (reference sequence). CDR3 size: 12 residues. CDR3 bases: TGCAGGGGGGGGACGGGGAACTATGGCTACACCTTC. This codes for CRGGTGNYGYTF.

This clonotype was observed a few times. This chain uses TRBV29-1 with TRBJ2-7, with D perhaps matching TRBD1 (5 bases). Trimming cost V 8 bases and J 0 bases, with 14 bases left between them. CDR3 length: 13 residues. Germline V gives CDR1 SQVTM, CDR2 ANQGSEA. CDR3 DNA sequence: TGCAGCTTCCTGACAGTGAGCTCCTACGAGCAGTACTTC. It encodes CSFLTVSSYEQYF.

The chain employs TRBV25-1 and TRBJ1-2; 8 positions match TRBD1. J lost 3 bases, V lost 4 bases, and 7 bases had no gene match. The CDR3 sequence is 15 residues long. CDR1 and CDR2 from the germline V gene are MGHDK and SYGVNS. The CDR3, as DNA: TGTGCCAGCAGTGGGGGGGGACAGGCGTACTATGGCTACACCTTC. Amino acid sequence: CASSGGGQAYYGYTF.

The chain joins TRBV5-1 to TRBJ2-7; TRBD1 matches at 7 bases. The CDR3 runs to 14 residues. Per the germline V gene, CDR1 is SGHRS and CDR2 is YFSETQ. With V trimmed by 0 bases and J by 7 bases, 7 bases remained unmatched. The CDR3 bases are TGCGCCAGCAGCTTGGGAAACAGGGGTAATGAGCAGTACTTC. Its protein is CASSLGNRGNEQYF. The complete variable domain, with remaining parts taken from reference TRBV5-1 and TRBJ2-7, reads KAGVTQTPRYLIKTRGQQVTLSCSPISGHRSVSWYQQTPGQGLQFLFEYFSETQRNKGNFPGRFSGRQFSNSRSEMNVSTLELGDSALYLCASSLGNRGNEQYFGPGTRLTVT.

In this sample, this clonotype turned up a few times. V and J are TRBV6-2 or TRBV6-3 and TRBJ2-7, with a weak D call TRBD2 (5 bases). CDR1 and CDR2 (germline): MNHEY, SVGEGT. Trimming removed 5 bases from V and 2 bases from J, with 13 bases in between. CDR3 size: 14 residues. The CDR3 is CASSLAGPPYEQYF. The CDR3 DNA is TGTGCCAGCAGTCTAGCCGGGCCTCCCTACGAGCAGTACTTC.

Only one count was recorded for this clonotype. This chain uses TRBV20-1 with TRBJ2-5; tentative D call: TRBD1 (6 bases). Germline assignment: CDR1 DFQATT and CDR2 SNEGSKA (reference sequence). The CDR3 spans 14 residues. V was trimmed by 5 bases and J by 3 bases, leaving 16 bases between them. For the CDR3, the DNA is TGCAGTGCTGAAAGGCAGGGGCTGGAAGAGACCCAGTACTTC. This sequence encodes CSAERQGLEETQYF.

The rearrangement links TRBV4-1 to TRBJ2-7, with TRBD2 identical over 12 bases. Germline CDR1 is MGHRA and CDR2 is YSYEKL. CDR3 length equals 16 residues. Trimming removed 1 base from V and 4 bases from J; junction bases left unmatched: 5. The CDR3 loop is CASSQVSSGRGYEQYF. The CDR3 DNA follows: TGCGCCAGCAGCCAAGTCTCTAGCGGGAGGGGGTACGAGCAGTACTTC.